One sample yielded the 8 T cell receptor beta chains listed below, sequenced in a study of blood T cell repertoires in COVID-19. Clones were sequenced by immunoSEQ multiplex PCR, and TCRdb holds only the in-frame ones, with some missing. In the table there are roughly 120,000 clones, 80% to 90% of which are singletons. The specimen sequenced was peripheral blood. The receptors here all came from a man between 70 and 80 years old who had recovered from COVID-19.

Notes on this clone: At one end, the junction sequence differs from germline, possibly due to a read error. This chain connects TRBV29-1 to TRBJ1-2; maybe TRBD1 (6 bases). Germline V gives CDR1 SQVTM, CDR2 ANQGSEA. This CDR3 is 12 amino acids long. In DNA, the CDR3 is TGCAGCGTTGAAGATCTTGGGGACACCCTTTCCTTC. This sequence encodes CSVEDLGDTLSF.

This clone was recorded once. J is TRBJ2-5 and V is TRBV9; D not resolved. The CDR3 contains 15 residues. V dropped 0 bases and J dropped 5 bases, with 14 bases sitting between them. From germline, CDR1 is SGDLS and CDR2 YYNGEE. The CDR3 region is CASSVAIRESETQYF. The CDR3 DNA follows: TGTGCCAGCAGCGTAGCTATAAGAGAGTCGGAGACCCAGTACTTC. Full variable domain (remainder filled in from reference TRBV9 and TRBJ2-5): DSGVTQTPKHLITATGQRVTLRCSPRSGDLSVYWYQQSLDQGLQFLIQYYNGEERAKGNILERFSAQQFPDLHSELNLSSLELGDSALYFCASSVAIRESETQYFGPGTRLLVL.

The genes are TRBV29-1 and TRBJ2-3; D uncertain. This CDR3 region has 13 residues. Germline CDR1 SQVTM, CDR2 ANQGSEA. V was pared by 6 bases and J by 2 bases, with 12 bases between. CDR3 nucleotide sequence: TGCAGCGTCTCGTACACACCCACAGATACGCAGTATTTT. Translated, it gives CSVSYTPTDTQYF.

Only one count was recorded for this clone. The V gene is TRBV19, the J gene TRBJ1-2; D unresolved. CDR3 length equals 13 residues. Trimming stripped 3 bases from V and 7 bases from J, with 12 bases between. Germline CDR1 is LNHDA and CDR2 is SQIVND (reference sequence). This CDR3 reads CASSITSFPGYTF. The CDR3 DNA reads TGTGCCAGTAGTATCACTTCCTTCCCTGGCTACACCTTC.

The gene calls are TRBV5-4 and TRBJ1-6; the match to TRBD1 covers 8 bases. With V trimmed by 0 bases and J by 8 bases, 10 bases remained unmatched. The CDR3 extends over 17 amino acids. Germline assignment: CDR1 SGHNT and CDR2 YYREEE (reference sequence). CDR3 in DNA: TGTGCCAGCAGCTTGGAGGGGACAGGAAATAATTATTCACCCCTCCACTTT. Residues: CASSLEGTGNNYSPLHF.

V is TRBV5-1 and J is TRBJ2-7; 9 nucleotides line up with TRBD1. There are 13 residues in the CDR3. The ends lost 6 bases at V and 5 bases at J; junction bases unmatched: 6. Germline assignment: CDR1 SGHRS and CDR2 YFSETQ. CDR3 sequence: CASNEQGANEQYF. In DNA form, the CDR3 reads TGCGCCAGCAACGAACAGGGGGCCAACGAGCAGTACTTC.

V usage is TRBV27 and J usage is TRBJ1-2; tentatively, D is TRBD1 (5 bases). The CDR3 runs to 16 residues. CDR1 MNHEY and CDR2 SMNVEV come from the germline V gene (reference sequence). Trimming shortened V by 0 bases and J by 8 bases, and 19 bases separated the two germline ends. CDR3 in DNA: TGTGCCAGCAGTTTATCTTCAGGGATCTCCTTTTTAGGCTACACCTTC. Amino acid sequence: CASSLSSGISFLGYTF.

This clone was observed a few times. V is TRBV2 and J is TRBJ2-5; perhaps TRBD2 as D (5 bases). The CDR3 sequence is 16 residues long. Germline-derived CDR1 and CDR2 are SNHLY and FYNNEI. Trimming removed 3 bases at V and 1 base at J, with 15 bases between. The CDR3: CASSDHRTGPQETQYF. The CDR3 coding sequence is TGTGCCAGCAGTGATCATCGGACTGGCCCCCAAGAGACCCAGTACTTC.